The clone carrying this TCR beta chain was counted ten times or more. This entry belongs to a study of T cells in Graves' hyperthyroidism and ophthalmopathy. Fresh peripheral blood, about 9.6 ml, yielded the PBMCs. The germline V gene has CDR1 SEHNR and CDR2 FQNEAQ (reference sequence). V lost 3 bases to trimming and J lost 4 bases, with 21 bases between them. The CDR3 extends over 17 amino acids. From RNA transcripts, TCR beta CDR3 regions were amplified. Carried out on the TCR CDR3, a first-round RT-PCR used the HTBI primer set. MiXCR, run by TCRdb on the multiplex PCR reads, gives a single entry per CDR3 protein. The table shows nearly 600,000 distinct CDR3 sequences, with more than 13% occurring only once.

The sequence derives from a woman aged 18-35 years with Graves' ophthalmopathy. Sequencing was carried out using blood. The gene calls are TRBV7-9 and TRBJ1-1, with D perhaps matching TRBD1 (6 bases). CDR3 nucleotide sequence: TGTGCCAGCAGCTTTACCTACCTTCAGGGGCCGGGCACTGAAGCTTTCTTT. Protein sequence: CASSFTYLQGPGTEAFF.